Given below is one TCR beta chain in context. The sample comes from a study of blood T cell repertoires in COVID-19. Background on the study: Samples representing acute and convalescent COVID-19 were sourced from the United States, Italy and Spain. T cells, B-cell-depleted T cells, or PBMCs provided the cDNA or gDNA that served as material.

In the authors' methods: Reference gene primer amplification gave nucleated cell count estimates. The data were produced by immunoSEQ multiplex PCR, yet TCRdb's version contains in-frame clones alone and is incomplete. V, J and clone size derive from that table, while D and trimming were established from the DNA sequence. The sample has about 14,000 clones; about nine tenths are singletons. CDR3 length equals 14 residues. In germline, CDR1 is MNHEY, CDR2 SVGAGI. Deletions cut 6 bases from V and 0 bases from J, with 9 bases between. The sequenced sample consisted of peripheral blood. The V call is TRBV6-5, the J call TRBJ1-5; unclear D gene. This receptor was taken from a human donor in a cohort sampled during active COVID-19. CDR3 in DNA: TGTGCCAGCAGACAGACAAATAGCAATCAGCCCCAGCATTTT. Translating it yields CASRQTNSNQPQHF.